Each of the 5 T cell receptor beta chains below was sequenced from the same sample in a study of T cells after yellow fever vaccination. MiXCR, applied by TCRdb to the 5' RACE reads, yields one record per CDR3 protein. The table includes a few hundred thousand distinct CDR3 sequences, about 6.9% detected once. Here the sequenced sample was PBMCs, taken about 49 days after the first yellow fever vaccination. The receptors stem from a man in his late teens or twenties who received the YFV17D yellow fever vaccine.

This clonotype was seen many times. V usage is TRBV4-1 and J usage is TRBJ2-3; the D gene is possibly TRBD2 (5 bases). Trimming cost V 2 bases and J 7 bases, with 10 bases left between them. Germline CDR1 is MGHRA and CDR2 is YSYEKL. The CDR3 covers 13 residues. The CDR3 coding sequence is TGCGCCAGCAGCCAACTACTAGTTAATACGCAGTATTTT. The encoded protein is CASSQLLVNTQYF.

This clonotype occurred many times. The J gene is TRBJ1-1, the V gene TRBV28; no clear D gene. The length of the CDR3 is 14 residues. Germline V gene lookup returns CDR1 MDHEN and CDR2 SYDVKM. V was pared by 3 bases and J by 4 bases, with 12 bases between. The CDR3 here is CASSLTGSGTEAFF. DNA for the CDR3: TGTGCCAGCAGTTTGACGGGGAGCGGCACTGAAGCTTTCTTT.

This clonotype has more than one count but fewer than ten. The chain couples TRBV6-6 to TRBJ2-7; no clear D gene. V was pared by 6 bases and J by 2 bases, with 11 bases between. Germline V gene lookup returns CDR1 MNHNY and CDR2 SVGAGI (reference sequence). The CDR3 is 13 residues long. The chain's CDR3 is CASRGVEPYEQYV. Written as DNA, the CDR3 is TGTGCCAGCAGGGGTGTCGAGCCCTACGAGCAGTACGTC.

The chain has TRBV7-2 and TRBJ2-5, with D unclear. The CDR3 length is 16 residues. Germline V gene sequence: CDR1 SGHTA, CDR2 FQGNSA. V was trimmed by 6 bases and J by 5 bases, leaving 22 bases between them. This CDR3 reads CASSSRRAMLGETQYF. The CDR3 DNA follows: TGTGCCAGCAGTTCTCGACGGGCGATGCTGGGGGAGACCCAGTACTTC. The variable domain in full, completed from reference TRBV7-2 and TRBJ2-5, reads GAGVSQSPSNKVTEKGKDVELRCDPISGHTALYWYRQSLGQGLEFLIYFQGNSAPDKSGLPSDRFSAERTGGSVSTLTIQRTQQEDSAVYLCASSSRRAMLGETQYFGPGTRLLVL.

The V call is TRBV6-2 or TRBV6-3, the J call TRBJ1-2; D gene ambiguous. Germline CDR1 reads MNHEY; CDR2 reads SVGEGT. V lost 2 bases and J lost 9, with 13 bases in between. The CDR3 runs 13 residues. Here the CDR3 reads CASSYIRGIRYTF. The CDR3 DNA reads TGTGCCAGCAGTTACATTCGAGGGATCCGCTACACCTTC.